The source of this T cell receptor (beta chain) is a study of graft-versus-host responses after intestinal transplantation. Study as a whole: Anti-thymocyte globulin served as induction for all recipients, who then took tacrolimus and steroids for 3 to 4 years. Study observations and caveats: Marrow from the recipient contained GvH clones, some of which had appeared first in ileum or blood. Early post-transplant HvG declines were associated with peak circulating GvH clone levels.

Profiled with immunoSEQ multiplex PCR; TCRdb holds only in-frame clones, not every one. The data show 35,000 to 45,000 clones, more than 90% seen once. About this clone itself: Its antigen is unknown.

From germline, CDR1 is MGHRA and CDR2 YSYEKL. This CDR3 is built from 15 residues. Trimming took off 0 bases at V and 4 bases at J, with 10 bases between the two ends. Sequencing used unstimulated CD8+ T cells sorted from spleen or lymph node cells, obtained before transplant. The receptor's source is a human donor who was the organ donor for an intestinal transplant. The chain links TRBV4-1 to TRBJ1-5; D is unresolved. CDR3 sequence reads: CASSQENRRNQPQHF. The CDR3 nucleotides are TGCGCCAGCAGCCAAGAAAACAGAAGGAATCAGCCCCAGCATTTT.